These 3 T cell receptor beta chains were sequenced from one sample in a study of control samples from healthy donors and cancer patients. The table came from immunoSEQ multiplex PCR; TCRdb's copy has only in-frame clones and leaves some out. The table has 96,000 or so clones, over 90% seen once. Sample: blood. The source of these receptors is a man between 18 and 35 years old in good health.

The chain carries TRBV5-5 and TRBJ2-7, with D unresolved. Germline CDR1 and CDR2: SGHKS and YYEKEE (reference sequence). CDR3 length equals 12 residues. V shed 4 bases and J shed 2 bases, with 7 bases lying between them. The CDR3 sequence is CASSIGTYEQYF. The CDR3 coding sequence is TGTGCCAGCAGCATCGGAACCTACGAGCAGTACTTC.

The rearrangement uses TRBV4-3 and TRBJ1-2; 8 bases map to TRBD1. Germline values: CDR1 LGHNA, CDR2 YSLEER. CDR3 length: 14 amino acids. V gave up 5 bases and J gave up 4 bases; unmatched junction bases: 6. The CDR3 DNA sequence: TGCGCCAGCAGCAAGACAGGGGTCGGCTATGGCTACACCTTC. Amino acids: CASSKTGVGYGYTF.

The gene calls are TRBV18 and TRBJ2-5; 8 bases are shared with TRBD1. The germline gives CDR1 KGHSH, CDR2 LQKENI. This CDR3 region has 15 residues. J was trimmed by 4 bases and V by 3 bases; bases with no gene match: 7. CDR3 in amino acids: CASSPEGQAAETQYF. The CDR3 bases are TGTGCCAGCTCACCGGAGGGACAGGCGGCAGAGACCCAGTACTTC.